This T cell receptor (beta chain) was recorded in a study of blood T cell repertoires in COVID-19. Study-level background: PBMCs, B-cell-depleted T cells, or T cells were the source of the cDNA or gDNA that made up the material.

Original processing methods: Estimated nucleated cell counts came from reference gene primer amplification. Data came from immunoSEQ multiplex PCR; TCRdb stores just in-frame clones and leaves some out. V, J and clone size are those of that table, while D and trimming were read from the DNA. Here the sample spans about 180,000 clones, 81% being singletons. Patients from Seattle were sampled longitudinally, starting during active infection. V lost 4 bases to trimming and J lost 4 bases, with 5 bases between them. CDR1 MDHEN and CDR2 SYDVKM come from the germline V gene. The CDR3 sequence is 11 residues long.

The sample consisted of peripheral blood. This clonotype was sampled from a woman of 80 years or more with COVID-19, enrolled during active disease. The chain joins TRBV28 to TRBJ2-7; a possible D gene is TRBD1 (5 bases). The CDR3 nucleotides are TGTGCCAGCAGTTCAGGGTACGAGCAGTACTTC. Translation gives CASSSGYEQYF.